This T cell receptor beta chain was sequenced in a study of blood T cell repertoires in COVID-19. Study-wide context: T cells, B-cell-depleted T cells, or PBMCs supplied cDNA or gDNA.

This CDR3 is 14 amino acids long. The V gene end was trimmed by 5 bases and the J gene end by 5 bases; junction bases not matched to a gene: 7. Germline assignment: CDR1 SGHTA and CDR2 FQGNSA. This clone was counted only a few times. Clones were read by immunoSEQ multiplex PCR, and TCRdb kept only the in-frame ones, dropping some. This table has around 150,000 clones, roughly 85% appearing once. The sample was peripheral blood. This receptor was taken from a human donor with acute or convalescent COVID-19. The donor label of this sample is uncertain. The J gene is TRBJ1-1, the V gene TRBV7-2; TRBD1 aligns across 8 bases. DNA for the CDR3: TGTGCCAGCAGCCAGGACAGGGCGGCGACTGAAGCTTTCTTT. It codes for CASSQDRAATEAFF.